The 24 T cell receptor beta chains below were found in one sample sequenced in a study of control samples from healthy donors and cancer patients (TCRdb year 2020). Receptors were amplified or captured by the immunoSEQ multiplex PCR assay. TCRdb limited this immuneACCESS table to in-frame rearrangements with V and J called. A share of clones is missing; checked studies link under half to unresolved V genes, and the rest is unexplained. The sample table lists about 220,000 clones, roughly 94% of them with a count of one. The ten largest make up about 1.6% of the sample. Sequencing was performed on blood. These receptors all come from a man aged 50 to 60 in good health.

This rearrangement joins TRBV11-2 to TRBJ1-2; D perhaps matches TRBD1 (5 bases). With 5 bases removed from V and 0 bases from J, the gap between germline ends came to 10 bases. Germline V gene data show CDR1 as SGHAT and CDR2 as FQNNGV. CDR3 length equals 14 residues. CDR3 DNA: TGTGCCAGCAGCCGACAGATCTCTAACTATGGCTACACCTTC. Protein product: CASSRQISNYGYTF. Supplemented by reference TRBV11-2 and TRBJ1-2, the full variable domain reads EAGVAQSPRYKIIEKRQSVAFWCNPISGHATLYWYQQILGQGPKLLIQFQNNGVVDDSQLPKDRFSAERLKGVDSTLKIQPAKLEDSAVYLCASSRQISNYGYTFGSGTRLTVV.

The rearrangement uses TRBV5-4 and TRBJ1-6; perhaps TRBD1 as D (6 bases). V lost 4 bases and J 0 bases, leaving 17 bases between the germline ends. Germline V CDR1 and CDR2: SGHNT, YYREEE (reference sequence). The CDR3 length is 18 residues. The CDR3 reads CASSPDSDASSYNSPLHF. The CDR3 nucleotides are TGTGCCAGCAGCCCGGACAGTGATGCTTCCTCCTATAATTCACCCCTCCACTTT.

This clone was seen only once. This chain connects TRBV9 to TRBJ2-6; the D gene is possibly TRBD2 (5 bases). The CDR3 is made up of 15 amino acids. Per germline, CDR1 SGDLS and CDR2 YYNGEE. The ends were cut back, 0 bases at V and 4 bases at J, with 8 bases in the middle. Here the CDR3 DNA reads TGTGCCAGCAGCGTAGTAGGGAGCGGGGCCAACGTCCTGACTTTC. This codes for CASSVVGSGANVLTF.

The rearrangement links TRBV6-5 to TRBJ1-1; D is ambiguous. Germline V gene lookup returns CDR1 MNHEY and CDR2 SVGAGI. The V end lost 6 bases, the J end lost 7 bases, and 15 bases lay between the germline ends. The CDR3 is made up of 13 amino acids. CDR3 nucleotides: TGTGCCAGCAGGGTAGGACGGGCCCTTGAAGCTTTCTTT. Encoded protein: CASRVGRALEAFF.

The chain uses TRBV5-4 and TRBJ1-2; 9 bases align to TRBD1. Unmatched junction bases numbered 5, after V lost 0 bases and J lost 2 bases. The CDR3 consists of 16 residues. CDR1 is SGHNT and CDR2 is YYREEE in the germline V gene (reference sequence). The CDR3 region is CASSLDRGPRNYGYTF. CDR3 in DNA: TGTGCCAGCAGCTTGGACAGGGGGCCTCGAAACTATGGCTACACCTTC.

V usage is TRBV5-1 and J usage is TRBJ2-5; possible D gene TRBD1, 5 bases. This CDR3 has 15 amino acids. With 4 bases removed from V and 1 base from J, the gap between germline ends came to 14 bases. Germline loops: CDR1 SGHRS, CDR2 YFSETQ. The CDR3 sequence: CASSPAPGFQETQYF. As DNA, the CDR3 is TGCGCCAGCAGCCCCGCGCCAGGGTTCCAAGAGACCCAGTACTTC.

This clone has a single count. The genes are TRBV11-1 and TRBJ2-5, with 13 bases aligning to TRBD2. V lost 5 bases and J lost 1; bases outside the gene matches: 4. CDR3 length: 16 residues. CDR1 and CDR2 from the germline V gene are SGHAT and FQDESV (reference sequence). In nucleotides, the CDR3 is TGTGCCAGCAGCACTAGGACTAGCGGGAGCCAAGAGACCCAGTACTTC. As protein: CASSTRTSGSQETQYF.

The CDR3 region has the DNA TGTGCCAGCAGTCGACGGGCGGAAGCTTTCTTT. It translates to CASSRRAEAFF. J is TRBJ1-1 and V is TRBV6-2 or TRBV6-3; D call uncertain. V was shortened by 5 bases and J by 8 bases, with 9 bases between the two germline ends. Germline CDR1 is MNHEY and CDR2 is SVGEGT. The CDR3 is made up of 11 amino acids.

This rearrangement joins TRBV18 to TRBJ1-2; the D gene is possibly TRBD1 (6 bases). From germline, CDR1 is KGHSH and CDR2 LQKENI. This CDR3 has 14 residues. Trimming removed 2 bases from V and 10 bases from J, with 17 bases in between. The chain's CDR3 is CASSPTRSGVVYTF. DNA of the CDR3: TGTGCCAGCTCACCAACTAGATCAGGGGTCGTCTACACCTTC. The full variable domain, its missing parts supplied by reference TRBV18 and TRBJ1-2, is NAGVMQNPRHLVRRRGQEARLRCSPMKGHSHVYWYRQLPEEGLKFMVYLQKENIIDESGMPKERFSAEFPKEGPSILRIQQVVRGDSAAYFCASSPTRSGVVYTFGSGTRLTVV.

The chain joins TRBV6-6 to TRBJ1-1, with D uncertain. CDR3 length: 15 residues. The germline V gene has CDR1 MNHNY and CDR2 SVGAGI (reference sequence). V lost 6 bases and J 1 base, leaving 15 bases between the germline ends. The CDR3 DNA sequence: TGTGCCAGCAGCGCAGTCGAGACGGCGAACACTGAAGCTTTCTTT. Protein sequence: CASSAVETANTEAFF.

This sequence joins TRBV5-3 and TRBJ1-3; D unresolved. TRBV5-3 is an ORF for which the function is uncertain. This CDR3 region has 15 residues. V gave up 3 bases and J gave up 0 bases, with 10 bases separating them. The CDR3 DNA sequence: TGTGCCAGAAGCTGTCACCTAAGCTCTGGAAACACCATATATTTT. This sequence encodes CARSCHLSSGNTIYF.

This clone was seen once. This chain uses TRBV11-3 with TRBJ1-1, with D uncertain. Germline CDR1 SGHNT, CDR2 YENEEA. The CDR3 covers 14 residues. Trimming pared 5 bases from V and 2 bases from J, leaving 12 bases between. The CDR3, as DNA: TGTGCCAGCAGCCCGACGAGGGCAAACACTGAAGCTTTCTTT. It encodes CASSPTRANTEAFF.

The genes are TRBV10-2 and TRBJ2-5, with 8 positions matching TRBD1. This CDR3 is built from 14 residues. Germline assignment: CDR1 WSHSY and CDR2 SAAADI. V lost 7 bases to trimming and J lost 4 bases; unmatched junction nucleotides: 8. CDR3 loop: CASTTGVPGETQYF. The DNA for the CDR3 is TGCGCCAGCACGACAGGGGTACCTGGAGAGACCCAGTACTTC.

The gene calls are TRBV5-4 and TRBJ2-2; no reliable D call. Trimming took off 0 bases at V and 0 bases at J, with 6 bases between the two ends. CDR3 length: 15 residues. In germline, CDR1 is SGHNT, CDR2 YYREEE (reference sequence). The CDR3 DNA sequence: TGTGCCAGCAGCTTGGAGCTGGCGAACACCGGGGAGCTGTTTTTT. Translating it yields CASSLELANTGELFF.

This chain links TRBV27 with TRBJ2-7; the D gene is possibly TRBD2 (6 bases). The germline V and J ends were trimmed by 5 bases and 6 bases, with 14 bases remaining between them. Germline lookup yields CDR1 MNHEY and CDR2 SMNVEV (reference sequence). The CDR3 sequence is 13 residues long. CDR3: CASSRSEGAEQYV. In nucleotides, the CDR3 is TGTGCCAGCAGTCGCTCGGAGGGTGCCGAGCAGTACGTC.

The J gene is TRBJ1-4, the V gene TRBV28; no clear D. The ends were cut back, 4 bases at V and 8 bases at J, with 17 bases in the middle. Germline assignment: CDR1 MDHEN and CDR2 SYDVKM. The CDR3 extends over 15 amino acids. The CDR3 DNA follows: TGTGCCAGCAGTTCGATAAGGGTTGTGAGGGAAAAACTGTTTTTT. Translated, it gives CASSSIRVVREKLFF.

The chain joins TRBV3-1 (or the pseudogene TRBV3-2) to TRBJ1-1; 7 bases line up with TRBD1. V gave up 4 bases and J gave up 10 bases; unmatched junction bases: 12. This CDR3 contains 14 residues. Germline CDR1 is LGHDT and CDR2 is YNNKEL (reference sequence). This CDR3 is CASSLGTEGRPAFF. CDR3 sequence (DNA): TGTGCCAGCAGCCTCGGGACAGAGGGGAGGCCAGCTTTCTTT.

This chain joins TRBV6-5 and TRBJ2-1, with 8 bases aligning to TRBD1. After removal of 8 bases from V and 2 bases from J, the junction contained 8 bases not matched to a gene. This CDR3 region has 15 residues. Germline CDR1 MNHEY, CDR2 SVGAGI. The CDR3 DNA is TGTGCCAGCTGGAGACAGGGGATCCCCTACAATGAGCAGTTCTTC. Protein sequence: CASWRQGIPYNEQFF.

For the CDR3, the DNA is TGCGCCAGCAGCCCCTTGGACAGCTTCAATCAGCCCCAGCATTTT. Translating it yields CASSPLDSFNQPQHF. The rearrangement joins TRBV5-1 to TRBJ1-5; the D gene is possibly TRBD1 (6 bases). CDR3 length: 15 residues. Trimming took 4 bases from V and 3 from J, leaving 14 bases between them. CDR1 SGHRS and CDR2 YFSETQ come from the germline V gene.

V gene TRBV7-8 combines with J gene TRBJ2-7, with D uncertain. Trimming left V 5 bases short and J 2 bases short, with 13 bases between. This CDR3 is 14 amino acids long. The germline CDR1 and CDR2 sequences are SGHVS and FQNEAQ. The CDR3 DNA reads TGTGCCAGCAGCCCGGCCTCCCTCCCCTACGAGCAGTACTTC. Protein sequence: CASSPASLPYEQYF.

Comment on this clone: The junction shows a germline mismatch at one end, possibly a read error. The chain carries TRBV27 and TRBJ2-2; D perhaps matches TRBD1 (5 bases). Germline V lookup: CDR1 MNHEY, CDR2 SMNVEV (reference sequence). The CDR3 has 11 amino acids. This CDR3 reads CASSLSGALFF. The CDR3 DNA is TGTGCCAGCAGTTTATCAGGGGCGCTGTTTTTT.

The CDR3 nucleotides are TGTGCCAGCAGCTTAGGGGGACAGGGGGAGCTGTTTTTT. Protein product: CASSLGGQGELFF. The genes are TRBV11-3 and TRBJ2-2, with 7 bases matching TRBD1. With V trimmed by 1 base and J by 8 bases, 1 base remained unmatched. The CDR3 spans 13 residues. Germline CDR1 SGHNT, CDR2 YENEEA. Full variable domain (missing parts from reference TRBV11-3 and TRBJ2-2): EAGVVQSPRYKIIEKKQPVAFWCNPISGHNTLYWYLQNLGQGPELLIRYENEEAVDDSQLPKDRFSAERLKGVDSTLKIQPAELGDSAVYLCASSLGGQGELFFGEGSRLTVL.

V is TRBV3-1 (or the pseudogene TRBV3-2) and J is TRBJ1-5; no clear D. V dropped 2 bases and J dropped 6 bases, with 20 bases sitting between them. Germline assignment: CDR1 LGHDT and CDR2 YNNKEL (reference sequence). There are 17 residues in the CDR3. CDR3 bases: TGTGCCAGCAGCCAAAATAACGTCGGCCAGGCTGGTCAGCCCCAGCATTTT. It codes for CASSQNNVGQAGQPQHF.

The CDR3 loop is CASSLMTADSGNTIYF. CDR3 DNA sequence: TGCGCCAGCAGCTTGATGACAGCCGACTCTGGAAACACCATATATTTT. V gene TRBV5-1 combines with J gene TRBJ1-3; possible D gene TRBD1, 5 bases. Trimming pared 1 base from V and 0 bases from J, leaving 11 bases between. Germline CDR1 and CDR2: SGHRS and YFSETQ. This CDR3 is built from 16 residues.